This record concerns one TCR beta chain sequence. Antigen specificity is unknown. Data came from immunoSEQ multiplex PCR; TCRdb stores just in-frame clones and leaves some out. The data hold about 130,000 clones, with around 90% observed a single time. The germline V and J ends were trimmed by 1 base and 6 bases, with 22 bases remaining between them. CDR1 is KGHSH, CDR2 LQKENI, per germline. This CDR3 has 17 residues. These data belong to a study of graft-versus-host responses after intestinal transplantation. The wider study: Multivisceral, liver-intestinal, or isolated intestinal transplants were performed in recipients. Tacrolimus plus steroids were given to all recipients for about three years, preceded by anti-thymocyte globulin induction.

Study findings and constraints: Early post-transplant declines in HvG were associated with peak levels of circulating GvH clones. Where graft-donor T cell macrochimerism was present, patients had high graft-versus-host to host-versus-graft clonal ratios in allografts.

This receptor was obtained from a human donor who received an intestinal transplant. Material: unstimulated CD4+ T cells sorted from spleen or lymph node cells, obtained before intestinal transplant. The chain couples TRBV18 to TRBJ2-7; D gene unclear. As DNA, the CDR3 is TGTGCCAGCTCACCACTATCAGCCGGAACGGTCCCCCCCGAGCAGTACTTC. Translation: CASSPLSAGTVPPEQYF.